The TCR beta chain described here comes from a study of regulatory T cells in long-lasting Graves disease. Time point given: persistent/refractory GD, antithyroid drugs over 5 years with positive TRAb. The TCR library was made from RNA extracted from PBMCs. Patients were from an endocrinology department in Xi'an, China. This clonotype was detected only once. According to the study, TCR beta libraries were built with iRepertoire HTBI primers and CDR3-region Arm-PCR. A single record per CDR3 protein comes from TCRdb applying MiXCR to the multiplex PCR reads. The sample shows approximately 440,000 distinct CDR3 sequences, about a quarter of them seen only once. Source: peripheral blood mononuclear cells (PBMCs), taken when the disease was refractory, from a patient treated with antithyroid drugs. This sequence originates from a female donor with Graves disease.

The CDR3 DNA sequence: TGTGCCAGCAGTTTAGCCGGGACAGATAATGAAAAACTGTTTTTT. It is translated as CASSLAGTDNEKLFF. This rearrangement joins TRBV12-3 or TRBV12-4 to TRBJ1-4; TRBD1 matches 7 bases. V gave up 0 bases and J gave up 4 bases; unmatched junction bases: 2. This CDR3 is built from 15 residues.